The entry that follows covers one TCR beta chain sequence. Its antigen is not identified. This sample is drawn from a study of brain T cells in children with intractable seizures. General study points: HCMV serostatus was not known, and viral specificity came from CDR3 similarity only.

This sample's time point: blood from clinic visit 5 months post-surgery; TSC patient then seizure free. Surgery cases with the highest brain T cell transcript signatures were chosen for sequencing. Patients received at least one anti-epileptic drug before surgery. The repertoire was sequenced with immunoSEQ multiplex PCR; TCRdb's copy has only in-frame clones and lacks some. The table has 340,000 or so clones, approximately 93% seen once. Looked up from germline, CDR1 is SNHLY and CDR2 is FYNNEI. V trimming: 6 bases; J trimming: 8 bases; junction bases outside the gene matches: 14. The CDR3 extends over 16 amino acids.

This sequence joins TRBV2 and TRBJ2-1; 9 positions agree with TRBD2. This specimen consisted of peripheral blood, obtained roughly 5 months after surgery. This TCR was sampled from a boy in the first two years of life with tuberous sclerosis and intractable seizures. The DNA for the CDR3 is TGTGCCAGCAGCGTATCTCGTAGCGGGAGAAGTCATGAGCAGTTCTTC. Translated: CASSVSRSGRSHEQFF. Filled out from reference TRBV2 and TRBJ2-1, the complete variable domain reads EPEVTQTPSHQVTQMGQEVILRCVPISNHLYFYWYRQILGQKVEFLVSFYNNEISEKSEIFDDQFSVERPDGSNFTLKIRSTKLEDSAMYFCASSVSRSGRSHEQFFGPGTRLTVL.